Shown below are 5 T cell receptor beta chains from a single sample sequenced in a study of control samples from healthy donors and cancer patients. Repertoires were generated with immunoSEQ multiplex PCR, while TCRdb's copy carries only in-frame clones and drops some. The sample shows 150,000 to 200,000 clones, around 90% of them seen only once. The material sequenced was blood. These receptors came from a woman aged 45-60 years in good health.

The J gene is TRBJ1-5, the V gene TRBV29-1; TRBD1 might be the D (6 bases). V gave up 5 bases and J gave up 2 bases, with 10 bases separating them. CDR1 and CDR2 (germline): SQVTM, ANQGSEA. The CDR3 loop spans 13 amino acids. This CDR3 is CSVQGGGNQPQHF. The DNA of the CDR3 is TGCAGCGTTCAAGGGGGTGGCAATCAGCCCCAGCATTTT.

The chain has TRBV19 and TRBJ1-2; tentative D call: TRBD1 (5 bases). CDR1 and CDR2 (germline): LNHDA, SQIVND (reference sequence). With 5 bases removed from V and 5 bases from J, the gap between germline ends came to 21 bases. CDR3 length: 16 residues. CDR3: CASSPGLVGLGYGYTF. In DNA form, the CDR3 reads TGTGCCAGTAGTCCGGGACTGGTTGGTCTGGGATATGGCTACACCTTC.

The count of this clone is one. The chain couples TRBV7-8 to TRBJ2-5, with 12 positions matching TRBD1. CDR1 is SGHVS and CDR2 is FQNEAQ in the germline V gene. The CDR3 consists of 16 residues. The V gene end was trimmed by 1 base and the J gene end by 5 bases; junction bases not matched to a gene: 5. CDR3 sequence reads: CASSLGDRGLTETQYF. The CDR3 DNA is TGTGCCAGCAGCTTAGGGGACAGGGGGCTGACGGAGACCCAGTACTTC.

The chain is built from TRBV10-3 and TRBJ2-1; 9 bases align to TRBD2. V shed 8 bases, J shed 4 bases, and the junction held 6 bases outside the gene matches. Germline CDR1 reads ENHRY; CDR2 reads SYGVKD. The CDR3 spans 14 residues. The CDR3 DNA sequence: TGTGCCATCTTAGGCGGGGGGGTGTACAATGAGCAGTTCTTC. This gives the protein CAILGGGVYNEQFF.

This clone has just a few counts. The rearrangement joins TRBV6-6 to TRBJ2-1, with no clear D. Germline CDR1 reads MNHNY; CDR2 reads SVGAGI (reference sequence). Trimming cost V 6 bases and J 6 bases, with 12 bases left between them. The length of the CDR3 is 13 residues. The CDR3 region has the DNA TGTGCCAGCAGCCCCGGCCAACCCAATGAGCAGTTCTTC. This gives the protein CASSPGQPNEQFF.